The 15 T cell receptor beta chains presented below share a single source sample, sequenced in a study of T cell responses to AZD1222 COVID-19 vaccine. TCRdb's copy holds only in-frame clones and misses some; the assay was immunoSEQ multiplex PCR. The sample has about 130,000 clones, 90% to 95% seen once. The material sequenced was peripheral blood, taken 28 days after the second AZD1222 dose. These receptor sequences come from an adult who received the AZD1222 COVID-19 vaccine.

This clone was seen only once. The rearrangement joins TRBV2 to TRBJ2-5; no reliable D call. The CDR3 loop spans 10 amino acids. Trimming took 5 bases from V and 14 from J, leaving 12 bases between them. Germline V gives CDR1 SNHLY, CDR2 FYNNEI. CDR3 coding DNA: TGTGCCAGCAGTCAAAGGTCCCCCTACTTC. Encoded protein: CASSQRSPYF.

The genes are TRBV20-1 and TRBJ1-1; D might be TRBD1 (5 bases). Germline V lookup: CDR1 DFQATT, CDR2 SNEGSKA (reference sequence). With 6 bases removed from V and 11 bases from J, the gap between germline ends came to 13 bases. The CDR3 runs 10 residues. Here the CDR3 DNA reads TGCAGTGCCTTTAGACAGTGGGCTTTCTTT. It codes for CSAFRQWAFF.

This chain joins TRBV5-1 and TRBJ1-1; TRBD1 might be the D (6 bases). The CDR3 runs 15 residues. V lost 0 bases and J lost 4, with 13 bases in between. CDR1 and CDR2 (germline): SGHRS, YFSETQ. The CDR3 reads CASSLGTAEGTEAFF. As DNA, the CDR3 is TGCGCCAGCAGCTTGGGGACAGCTGAAGGCACTGAAGCTTTCTTT. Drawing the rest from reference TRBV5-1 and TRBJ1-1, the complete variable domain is KAGVTQTPRYLIKTRGQQVTLSCSPISGHRSVSWYQQTPGQGLQFLFEYFSETQRNKGNFPGRFSGRQFSNSRSEMNVSTLELGDSALYLCASSLGTAEGTEAFFGQGTRLTVV.

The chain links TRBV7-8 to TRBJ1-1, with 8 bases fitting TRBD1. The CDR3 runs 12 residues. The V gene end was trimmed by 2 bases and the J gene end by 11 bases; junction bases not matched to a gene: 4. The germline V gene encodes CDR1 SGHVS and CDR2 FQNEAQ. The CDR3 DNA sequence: TGTGCCAGCAGCTTAAGACAGGGGATGGCTTTCTTT. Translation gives CASSLRQGMAFF.

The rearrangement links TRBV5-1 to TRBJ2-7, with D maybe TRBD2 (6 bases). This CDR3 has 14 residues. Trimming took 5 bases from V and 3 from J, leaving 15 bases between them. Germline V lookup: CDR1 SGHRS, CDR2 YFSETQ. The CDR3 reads CASRDYGYNYEQYF. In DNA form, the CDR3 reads TGCGCCAGCAGGGACTACGGATACAACTACGAGCAGTACTTC.

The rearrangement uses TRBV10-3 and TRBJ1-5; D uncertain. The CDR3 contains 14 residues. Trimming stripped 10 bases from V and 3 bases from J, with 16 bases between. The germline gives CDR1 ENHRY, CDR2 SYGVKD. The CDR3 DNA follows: TGTGCCACAAGCCCAGGTGAACACAATCAGCCCCAGCATTTT. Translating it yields CATSPGEHNQPQHF.

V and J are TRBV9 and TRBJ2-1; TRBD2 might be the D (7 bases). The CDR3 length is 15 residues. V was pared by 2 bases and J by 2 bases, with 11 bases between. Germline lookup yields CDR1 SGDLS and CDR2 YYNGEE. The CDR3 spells CASSVRGGTYNEQFF. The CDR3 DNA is TGTGCCAGCAGCGTCCGCGGGGGCACCTACAATGAGCAGTTCTTC.

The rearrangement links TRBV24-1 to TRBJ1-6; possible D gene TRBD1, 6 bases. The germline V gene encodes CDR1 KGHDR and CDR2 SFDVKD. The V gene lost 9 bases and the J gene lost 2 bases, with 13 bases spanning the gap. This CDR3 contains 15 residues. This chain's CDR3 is CATFTGFPYNSPLHF. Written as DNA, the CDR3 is TGTGCCACCTTTACAGGGTTTCCCTATAATTCACCCCTCCACTTT.

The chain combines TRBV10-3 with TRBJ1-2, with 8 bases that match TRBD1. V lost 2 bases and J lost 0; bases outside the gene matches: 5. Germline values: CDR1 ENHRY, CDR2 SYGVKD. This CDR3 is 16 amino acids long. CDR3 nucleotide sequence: TGTGCCATCAGTGAGCAGGGACAGGATACTAACTATGGCTACACCTTC. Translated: CAISEQGQDTNYGYTF.

CDR3 residues: CASRWGRGSYGYTF. DNA of the CDR3: TGTGCCAGCAGATGGGGTCGAGGGAGCTATGGCTACACCTTC. The J gene is TRBJ1-2, the V gene TRBV5-6; D gene ambiguous. The CDR3 loop spans 14 amino acids. V lost 5 bases and J 4 bases, leaving 15 bases between the germline ends. Germline lookup yields CDR1 SGHDT and CDR2 YYEEEE.

CDR3 in DNA: TGTGCCAGCAGTTACTCCCGGACAGCGTATGGCTACACCTTC. Protein: CASSYSRTAYGYTF. The chain uses TRBV6-2 or TRBV6-3 and TRBJ1-2; a weak D match, TRBD1 (6 bases). Deletions cut 0 bases from V and 5 bases from J, with 10 bases between. CDR1 and CDR2 (germline): MNHEY, SVGEGT. CDR3 size: 14 residues.

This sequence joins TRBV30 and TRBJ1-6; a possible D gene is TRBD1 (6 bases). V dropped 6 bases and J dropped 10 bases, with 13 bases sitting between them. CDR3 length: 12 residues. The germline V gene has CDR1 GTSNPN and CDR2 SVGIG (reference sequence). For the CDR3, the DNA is TGTGCCTGTGGAGGAGGGGGGTCACCCCTCCACTTT. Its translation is CACGGGGSPLHF. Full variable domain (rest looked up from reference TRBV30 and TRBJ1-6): SQTIHQWPATLVQPVGSPLSLECTVEGTSNPNLYWYRQAAGRGLQLLFYSVGIGQISSEVPQNLSASRPQDRQFILSSKKLLLSDSGFYLCACGGGGSPLHFGNGTRLTVT.

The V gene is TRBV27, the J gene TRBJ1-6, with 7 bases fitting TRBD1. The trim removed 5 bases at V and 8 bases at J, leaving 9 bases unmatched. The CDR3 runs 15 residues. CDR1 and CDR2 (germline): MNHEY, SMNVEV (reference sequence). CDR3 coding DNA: TGTGCCAGCAGTATTGCACAGGGGAAGGATTCACCCCTCCACTTT. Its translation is CASSIAQGKDSPLHF.

Here the CDR3 reads CASSPTGNQPQHF. In DNA, the CDR3 is TGTGCCAGCAGCCCAACCGGGAATCAGCCCCAGCATTTT. V and J are TRBV11-2 and TRBJ1-5; no clear D gene. CDR3 length: 13 residues. V was trimmed by 5 bases and J by 4 bases, leaving 9 bases between them. Germline-derived CDR1 and CDR2 are SGHAT and FQNNGV.

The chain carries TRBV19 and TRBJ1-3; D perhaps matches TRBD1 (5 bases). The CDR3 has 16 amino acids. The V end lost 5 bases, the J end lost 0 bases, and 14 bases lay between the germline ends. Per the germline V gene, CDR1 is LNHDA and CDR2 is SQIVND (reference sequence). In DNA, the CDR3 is TGTGCCAGTAGTGTACCGGGACGGCTCTCTGGAAACACCATATATTTT. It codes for CASSVPGRLSGNTIYF.